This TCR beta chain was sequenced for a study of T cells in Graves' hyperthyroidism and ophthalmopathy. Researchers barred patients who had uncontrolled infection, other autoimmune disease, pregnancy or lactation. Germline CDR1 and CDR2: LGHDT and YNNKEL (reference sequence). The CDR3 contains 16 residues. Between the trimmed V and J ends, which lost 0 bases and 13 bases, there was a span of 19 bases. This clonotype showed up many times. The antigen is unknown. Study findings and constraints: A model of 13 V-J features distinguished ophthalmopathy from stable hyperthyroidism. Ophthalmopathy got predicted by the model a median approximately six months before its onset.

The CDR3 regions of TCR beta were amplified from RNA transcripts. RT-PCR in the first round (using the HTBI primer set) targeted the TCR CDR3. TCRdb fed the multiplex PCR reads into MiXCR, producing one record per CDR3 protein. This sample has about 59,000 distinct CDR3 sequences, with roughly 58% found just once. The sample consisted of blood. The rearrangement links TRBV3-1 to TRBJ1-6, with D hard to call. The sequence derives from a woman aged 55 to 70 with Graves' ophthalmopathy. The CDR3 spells CASSQDVGVILSPLHF. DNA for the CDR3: TGTGCCAGCAGCCAAGATGTCGGGGTTATATTATCTCCCCTCCACTTT.